This T cell receptor (beta chain) was retrieved from a study of T cell responses to AZD1222 COVID-19 vaccine. Findings of the study overall: White British donors predominated, females outnumbered males, and clonal diversity was possibly underestimated.

TCRdb's copy holds only in-frame clones and misses some; the assay was immunoSEQ multiplex PCR. Among tens of thousands of clones listed, about 80% were seen once. In the case of this clone: What it binds is not known.

Germline V CDR1 and CDR2: LNHDA, SQIVND (reference sequence). J gave up 2 bases and V 6 bases, and 3 bases lay outside the gene matches. The CDR3 is made up of 15 amino acids. Source: peripheral blood, taken 28 days after the second AZD1222 dose. The genes are TRBV19 and TRBJ2-1; 11 nucleotides align to TRBD1. The origin of this receptor is an adult who received the AZD1222 COVID-19 vaccine. The CDR3 loop reads CASSGQGAPYNEQFF. The CDR3 region has the DNA TGTGCCAGTAGCGGACAGGGGGCCCCCTACAATGAGCAGTTCTTC.